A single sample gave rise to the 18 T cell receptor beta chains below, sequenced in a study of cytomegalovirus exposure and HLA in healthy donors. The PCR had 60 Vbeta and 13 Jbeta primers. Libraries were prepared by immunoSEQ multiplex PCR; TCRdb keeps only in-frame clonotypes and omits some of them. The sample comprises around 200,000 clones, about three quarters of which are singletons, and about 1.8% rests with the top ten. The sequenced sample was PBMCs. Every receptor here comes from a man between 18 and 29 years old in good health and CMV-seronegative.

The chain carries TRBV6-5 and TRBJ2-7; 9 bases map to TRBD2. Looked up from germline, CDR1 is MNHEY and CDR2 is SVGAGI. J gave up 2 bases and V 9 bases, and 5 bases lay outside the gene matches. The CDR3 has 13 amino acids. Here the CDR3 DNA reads TGTGCCAGTCGGCGGGAGGGTACCTACGAGCAGTACTTC. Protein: CASRREGTYEQYF.

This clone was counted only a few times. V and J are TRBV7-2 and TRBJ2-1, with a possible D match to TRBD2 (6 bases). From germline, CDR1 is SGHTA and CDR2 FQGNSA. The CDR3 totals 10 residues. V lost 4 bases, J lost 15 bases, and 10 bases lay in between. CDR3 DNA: TGTGCCAGCAGCTCCACCGGGGGGTTCTTC. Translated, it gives CASSSTGGFF.

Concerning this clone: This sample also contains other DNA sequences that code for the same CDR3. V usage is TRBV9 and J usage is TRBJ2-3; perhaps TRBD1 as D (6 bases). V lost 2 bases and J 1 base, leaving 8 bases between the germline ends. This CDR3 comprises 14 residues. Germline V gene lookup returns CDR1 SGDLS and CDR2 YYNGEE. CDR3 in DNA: TGTGCCAGCAGCGTGGACAGAGGCACAGATACGCAGTATTTT. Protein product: CASSVDRGTDTQYF.

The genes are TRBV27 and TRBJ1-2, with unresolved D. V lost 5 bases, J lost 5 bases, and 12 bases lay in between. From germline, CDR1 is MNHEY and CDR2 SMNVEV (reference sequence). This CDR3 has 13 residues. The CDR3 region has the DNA TGTGCCAGCAGTCCCGGGGTAGTGTATGGCTACACCTTC. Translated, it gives CASSPGVVYGYTF.

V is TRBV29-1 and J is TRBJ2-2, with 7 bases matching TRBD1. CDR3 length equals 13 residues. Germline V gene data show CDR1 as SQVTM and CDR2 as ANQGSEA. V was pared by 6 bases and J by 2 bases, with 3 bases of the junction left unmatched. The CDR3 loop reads CSVGDSNTGELFF. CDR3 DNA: TGCAGCGTGGGGGACAGCAACACCGGGGAGCTGTTTTTT.

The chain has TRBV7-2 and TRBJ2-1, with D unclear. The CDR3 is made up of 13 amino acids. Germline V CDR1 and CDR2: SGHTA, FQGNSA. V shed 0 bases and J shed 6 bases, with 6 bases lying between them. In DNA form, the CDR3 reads TGTGCCAGCAGCTTAGCGCCGGGCAATGAGCAGTTCTTC. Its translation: CASSLAPGNEQFF.

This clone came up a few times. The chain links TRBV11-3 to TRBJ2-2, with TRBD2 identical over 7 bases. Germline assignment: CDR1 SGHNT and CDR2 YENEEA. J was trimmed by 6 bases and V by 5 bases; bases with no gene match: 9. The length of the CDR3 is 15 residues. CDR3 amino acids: CASSHKSGIPGELFF. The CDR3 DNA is TGTGCCAGCAGCCATAAAAGCGGGATCCCCGGGGAGCTGTTTTTT. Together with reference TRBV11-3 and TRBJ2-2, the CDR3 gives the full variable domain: EAGVVQSPRYKIIEKKQPVAFWCNPISGHNTLYWYLQNLGQGPELLIRYENEEAVDDSQLPKDRFSAERLKGVDSTLKIQPAELGDSAVYLCASSHKSGIPGELFFGEGSRLTVL.

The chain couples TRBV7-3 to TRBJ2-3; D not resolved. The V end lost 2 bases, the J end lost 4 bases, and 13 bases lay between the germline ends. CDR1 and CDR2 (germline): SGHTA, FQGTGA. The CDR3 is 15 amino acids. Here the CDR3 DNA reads TGTGCCAGCAGCTTACAACTTACTAACGCAGATACGCAGTATTTT. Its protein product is CASSLQLTNADTQYF. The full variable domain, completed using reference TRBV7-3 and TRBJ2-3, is GAGVSQTPSNKVTEKGKYVELRCDPISGHTALYWYRQSLGQGPEFLIYFQGTGAADDSGLPNDRFFAVRPEGSVSTLKIQRTERGDSAVYLCASSLQLTNADTQYFGPGTRLTVL.

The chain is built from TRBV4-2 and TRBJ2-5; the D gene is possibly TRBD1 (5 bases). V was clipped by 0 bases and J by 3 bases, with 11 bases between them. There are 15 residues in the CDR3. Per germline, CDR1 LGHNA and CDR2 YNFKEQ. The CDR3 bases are TGTGCCAGCAGCCAAGATCTCGGACAAAAAGAGACCCAGTACTTC. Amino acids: CASSQDLGQKETQYF.

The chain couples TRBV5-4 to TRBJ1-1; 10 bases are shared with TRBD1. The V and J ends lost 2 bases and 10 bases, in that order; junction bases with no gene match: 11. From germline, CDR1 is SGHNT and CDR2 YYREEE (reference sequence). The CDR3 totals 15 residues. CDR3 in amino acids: CASSFNTGQGNRAFF. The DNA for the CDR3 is TGTGCCAGCAGCTTTAATACGGGACAGGGGAACAGAGCTTTCTTT. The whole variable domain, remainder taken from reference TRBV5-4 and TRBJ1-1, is ETGVTQSPTHLIKTRGQQVTLRCSSQSGHNTVSWYQQALGQGPQFIFQYYREEENGRGNFPPRFSGLQFPNYSSELNVNALELDDSALYLCASSFNTGQGNRAFFGQGTRLTVV.

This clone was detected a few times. CDR3 residues: CASSPGTANTEAFF. The CDR3 DNA reads as TGTGCCAGCAGCCCCGGGACAGCGAACACTGAAGCTTTCTTT. The chain carries TRBV6-5 and TRBJ1-1, with 7 nucleotides matching TRBD1. The V gene end was trimmed by 6 bases and the J gene end by 1 base; junction bases not matched to a gene: 5. Per germline, CDR1 MNHEY and CDR2 SVGAGI. The CDR3 spans 14 residues.

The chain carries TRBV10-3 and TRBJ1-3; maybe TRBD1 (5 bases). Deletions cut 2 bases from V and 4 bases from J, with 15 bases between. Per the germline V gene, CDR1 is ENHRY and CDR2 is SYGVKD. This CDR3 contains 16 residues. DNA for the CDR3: TGTGCCATCAGTGAGCCGGGGACTCCCGAAGGAAACACCATATATTTT. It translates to CAISEPGTPEGNTIYF.

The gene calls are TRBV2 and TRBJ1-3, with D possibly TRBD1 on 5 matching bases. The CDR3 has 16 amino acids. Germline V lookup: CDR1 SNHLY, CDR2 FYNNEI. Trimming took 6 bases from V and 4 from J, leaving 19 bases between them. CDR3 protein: CASSGGLRASGNTIYF. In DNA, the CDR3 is TGTGCCAGCAGCGGGGGTTTAAGGGCTAGCGGAAACACCATATATTTT.

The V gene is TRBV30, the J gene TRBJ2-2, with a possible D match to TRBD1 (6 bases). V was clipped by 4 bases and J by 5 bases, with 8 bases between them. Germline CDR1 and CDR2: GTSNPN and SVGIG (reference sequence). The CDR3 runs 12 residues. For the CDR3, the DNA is TGTGCCTGGACACAGGGAACCGGGGAGCTGTTTTTT. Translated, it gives CAWTQGTGELFF.

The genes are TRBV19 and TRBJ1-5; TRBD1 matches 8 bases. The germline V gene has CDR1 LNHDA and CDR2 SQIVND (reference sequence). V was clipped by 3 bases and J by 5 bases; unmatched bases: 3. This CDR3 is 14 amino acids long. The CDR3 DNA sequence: TGTGCCAGTAGTATTCCAGGGGGCGATCAGCCCCAGCATTTT. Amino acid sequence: CASSIPGGDQPQHF.

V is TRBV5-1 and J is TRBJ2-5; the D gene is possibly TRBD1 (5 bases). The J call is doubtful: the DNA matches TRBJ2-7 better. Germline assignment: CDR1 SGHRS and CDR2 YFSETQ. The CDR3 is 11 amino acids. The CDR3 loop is CASVQGSEQYF. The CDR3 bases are TGCGCCAGCGTGCAGGGTTCCGAGCAGTACTTC.

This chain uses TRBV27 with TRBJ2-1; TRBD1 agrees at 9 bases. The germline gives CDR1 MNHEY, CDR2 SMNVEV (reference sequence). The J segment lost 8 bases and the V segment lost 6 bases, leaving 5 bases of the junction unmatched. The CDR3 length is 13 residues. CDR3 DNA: TGTGCCAGCAGCGGGACAGGGTACGATGAGCAGTTCTTC. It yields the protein CASSGTGYDEQFF.

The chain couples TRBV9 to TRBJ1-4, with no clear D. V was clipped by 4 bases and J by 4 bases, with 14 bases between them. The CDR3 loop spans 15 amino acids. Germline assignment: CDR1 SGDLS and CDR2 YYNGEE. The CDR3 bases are TGTGCCAGCAGCTTAGAGGCAGGATTTAATGAAAAACTGTTTTTT. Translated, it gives CASSLEAGFNEKLFF.